Following are 19 T cell receptor beta chains from one sample sequenced in a study of T-cell memory formation after mild COVID-19. TCRdb reprocessed the 5' RACE reads with MiXCR, giving one entry per CDR3 protein. There are approximately 500,000 distinct CDR3 sequences in the sample; 20% to 25% occur only once, and under 15% lies in the top ten. The material sequenced was PBMCs or a T cell subset sorted from them (not recorded which). The receptors here all came from an adult woman who had mild COVID-19 (a few samples of this study predate the infection). Cell type and time point are not known.

This CDR3 reads CSAGGAEQYF. The DNA for the CDR3 is TGCAGTGCCGGGGGGGCCGAGCAGTACTTC. V and J are TRBV20-1 and TRBJ2-7; 8 positions agree with TRBD2. This CDR3 is built from 10 residues. Germline V gene sequence: CDR1 DFQATT, CDR2 SNEGSKA (reference sequence). The V gene end was trimmed by 6 bases and the J gene end by 6 bases; junction bases not matched to a gene: 1.

The chain employs TRBV20-1 and TRBJ1-5; the D gene is possibly TRBD1 (6 bases). The V gene lost 5 bases and the J gene lost 1 base, with 12 bases spanning the gap. The germline V gene encodes CDR1 DFQATT and CDR2 SNEGSKA (reference sequence). The CDR3 extends over 14 amino acids. The CDR3 loop reads CSAQDTGSNQPQHF. The CDR3 bases are TGCAGTGCTCAAGATACAGGGAGCAATCAGCCCCAGCATTTT.

The chain uses TRBV7-2 and TRBJ2-3; D possibly corresponds to TRBD2 (5 bases). Germline loops: CDR1 SGHTA, CDR2 FQGNSA. Trimming left V 5 bases short and J 5 bases short, with 11 bases between. The CDR3 extends over 13 amino acids. CDR3 amino acids: CASSPNAGDTQYF. The CDR3 DNA sequence: TGTGCCAGCAGCCCAAATGCGGGAGATACGCAGTATTTT.

This clonotype occurred a few times. The genes are TRBV6-6 and TRBJ2-3; D perhaps matches TRBD2 (5 bases). CDR3 length: 13 amino acids. Trimming took off 6 bases at V and 4 bases at J, with 11 bases between the two ends. Germline CDR1 MNHNY, CDR2 SVGAGI (reference sequence). Here the CDR3 reads CASRPPGSDTQYF. The CDR3 coding sequence is TGTGCCAGCAGGCCCCCGGGGTCAGATACGCAGTATTTT.

The chain uses TRBV4-1 and TRBJ1-2; D is unclear. Germline assignment: CDR1 MGHRA and CDR2 YSYEKL. V was cut by 0 bases and J by 4 bases, with 6 bases left in between. The length of the CDR3 is 13 residues. The CDR3 is CASSQEKIYGYTF. CDR3 bases: TGCGCCAGCAGCCAAGAGAAGATCTATGGCTACACCTTC.

The rearrangement uses TRBV4-2 and TRBJ2-3; no clear D gene. This CDR3 is built from 16 residues. The V end lost 6 bases, the J end lost 0 bases, and 16 bases lay between the germline ends. Germline assignment: CDR1 LGHNA and CDR2 YNFKEQ. CDR3 loop: CASRRIPESSTDTQYF. CDR3 coding DNA: TGTGCCAGCAGAAGGATACCGGAATCTAGCACAGATACGCAGTATTTT.

This chain links TRBV15 with TRBJ1-2; D ambiguous. V was cut by 3 bases and J by 7 bases, with 15 bases left in between. Germline V gene data show CDR1 as LNHNV and CDR2 as YYDKDF (reference sequence). The length of the CDR3 is 14 residues. The CDR3 reads CATSSASRVSGYTF. CDR3 DNA: TGTGCCACCAGCAGTGCCTCTCGGGTGAGTGGCTACACCTTC.

This clonotype has more than one count but fewer than ten. The V call is TRBV29-1, the J call TRBJ2-3, with TRBD1 matching over 8 bases. In germline, CDR1 is SQVTM, CDR2 ANQGSEA. V lost 8 bases and J lost 3; bases outside the gene matches: 10. This CDR3 is built from 14 residues. The chain's CDR3 is CSSYRQGRTDTQYF. Written as DNA, the CDR3 is TGCAGCAGCTATAGACAGGGGAGGACAGATACGCAGTATTTT.

This chain uses TRBV5-1 with TRBJ2-1; 9 positions agree with TRBD2. With V trimmed by 3 bases and J by 4 bases, 8 bases remained unmatched. Germline CDR1 is SGHRS and CDR2 is YFSETQ. The CDR3 spans 16 residues. DNA of the CDR3: TGCGCCAGCAGCTGGGGGACTAGCCAGGGATACAATGAGCAGTTCTTC. Its protein product is CASSWGTSQGYNEQFF.

This chain uses TRBV7-9 with TRBJ1-1, with D unclear. Trimming removed 1 base from V and 4 bases from J, with 7 bases in between. Germline V CDR1 and CDR2: SEHNR, FQNEAQ (reference sequence). The CDR3 extends over 13 amino acids. The CDR3 sequence: CASSLDAGTEAFF. The CDR3 DNA is TGTGCCAGCAGCTTAGATGCAGGCACTGAAGCTTTCTTT.

The chain has TRBV29-1 and TRBJ2-7; TRBD1 matches 9 bases. This CDR3 comprises 15 residues. Germline V CDR1 and CDR2: SQVTM, ANQGSEA. V shed 7 bases and J 6 bases; nucleotides not matched to a gene: 16. Here the CDR3 reads CSALGLQGAGGEQYF. For the CDR3, the DNA is TGCAGCGCTTTGGGTCTACAGGGGGCGGGTGGCGAGCAGTACTTC.

The chain combines TRBV12-3 or TRBV12-4 with TRBJ2-3, with D tentatively TRBD1 or TRBD2 (6 bases each). The V end lost 6 bases, the J end lost 4 bases, and 14 bases lay between the germline ends. The CDR3 totals 14 residues. As DNA, the CDR3 is TGTGCCAGCAGCCACGAAGGGGGGCCAGATACGCAGTATTTT. Protein: CASSHEGGPDTQYF.

The chain combines TRBV7-3 with TRBJ2-1; 8 positions agree with TRBD2. CDR1 and CDR2 (germline): SGHTA, FQGTGA. CDR3 size: 15 residues. J lost 8 bases, V lost 4 bases, and 10 bases had no gene match. The CDR3 spells CASSSTSVTVDEQFF. The DNA of the CDR3 is TGTGCCAGCAGCTCGACTAGCGTGACGGTCGATGAGCAGTTCTTC.

V gene TRBV9 combines with J gene TRBJ2-3; TRBD1 aligns across 9 bases. V gave up 4 bases and J gave up 4 bases; unmatched junction bases: 13. This CDR3 is 17 amino acids long. Germline V gene data show CDR1 as SGDLS and CDR2 as YYNGEE. This CDR3 reads CASSPRTGVDGSDTQYF. CDR3 DNA: TGTGCCAGCAGCCCCCGGACAGGGGTCGATGGATCAGATACGCAGTATTTT. Based on the CDR3 plus reference TRBV9 and TRBJ2-3, the full variable domain is DSGVTQTPKHLITATGQRVTLRCSPRSGDLSVYWYQQSLDQGLQFLIQYYNGEERAKGNILERFSAQQFPDLHSELNLSSLELGDSALYFCASSPRTGVDGSDTQYFGPGTRLTVL.

This clonotype appeared a few times. This chain links TRBV20-1 with TRBJ1-6, with D possibly TRBD1 on 5 matching bases. The CDR3 extends over 12 amino acids. Germline CDR1 reads DFQATT; CDR2 reads SNEGSKA (reference sequence). V dropped 2 bases and J dropped 10 bases, with 9 bases sitting between them. The CDR3 loop reads CSARQGRSPLHF. CDR3 DNA sequence: TGCAGTGCTAGACAGGGTCGGTCACCCCTCCACTTT.

The chain carries TRBV7-9 and TRBJ1-1, with 7 bases lining up with TRBD1. The CDR3 is 15 amino acids. Per the germline V gene, CDR1 is SEHNR and CDR2 is FQNEAQ (reference sequence). J gave up 3 bases and V 3 bases, and 7 bases lay outside the gene matches. CDR3 residues: CASSFRRGRDTEAFF. For the CDR3, the DNA is TGTGCCAGCAGCTTCAGGAGGGGGCGCGACACTGAAGCTTTCTTT.

V and J are TRBV7-9 and TRBJ2-5, with 9 bases fitting TRBD1. Looked up from germline, CDR1 is SEHNR and CDR2 is FQNEAQ (reference sequence). The CDR3 totals 13 residues. Trimming cost V 11 bases and J 3 bases; bases outside gene matches: 7. This CDR3 reads CACGTGLKETQYF. For the CDR3, the DNA is TGTGCCTGCGGGACAGGGTTGAAAGAGACCCAGTACTTC.

This clonotype was counted between two and nine times. The rearrangement uses TRBV7-8 and TRBJ2-5; 8 bases agree with TRBD2. The trim removed 0 bases at V and 2 bases at J, leaving 2 bases unmatched. The germline CDR1 and CDR2 sequences are SGHVS and FQNEAQ. The CDR3 loop spans 15 amino acids. CDR3 bases: TGTGCCAGCAGCTTAGCGACGGGGGGGCAAGAGACCCAGTACTTC. It yields the protein CASSLATGGQETQYF.

In its sample, this clonotype was seen a few times. CDR3: CASSQDGYQPQHF. The CDR3, as DNA: TGTGCCAGCAGCCAAGACGGGTATCAGCCCCAGCATTTT. The V gene is TRBV3-1, the J gene TRBJ1-5; D gene unclear. The CDR3 loop spans 13 amino acids. Germline V CDR1 and CDR2: LGHDT, YNNKEL (reference sequence). Trimming removed 0 bases at V and 5 bases at J, with 5 bases between.